What follows are 28 T cell receptor beta chains derived from one specimen sequenced in a study of CD8 T cells in ankylosing spondylitis. TCRdb reanalysed the 5' RACE reads using MiXCR and keeps one entry per CDR3 protein. The data hold 30,000 to 45,000 distinct CDR3 sequences, with about 15% observed a single time. Specimen: blood. Every receptor here comes from a male donor with ankylosing spondylitis or in good health (not recorded which).

This sequence joins TRBV5-1 and TRBJ2-1; 7 nucleotides line up with TRBD1. Trimming removed 5 bases from V and 2 bases from J; junction bases left unmatched: 7. From germline, CDR1 is SGHRS and CDR2 YFSETQ. The CDR3 has 15 residues. The CDR3 spells CASSLRDRTYNEQFF. The CDR3 DNA follows: TGCGCCAGCAGTCTCCGGGACAGAACCTACAATGAGCAGTTCTTC.

This clonotype was counted many times. The chain employs TRBV25-1 and TRBJ2-1, with 7 bases aligning to TRBD2. Trimming cost V 6 bases and J 8 bases; bases outside gene matches: 7. CDR3 length: 13 amino acids. CDR1 and CDR2 from the germline V gene are MGHDK and SYGVNS. In DNA, the CDR3 is TGTGCCAGCAGGGGGAGGGCCGCGTATGAGCAGTTCTTC. Protein sequence: CASRGRAAYEQFF.

This clonotype was counted between two and nine times. The rearrangement uses TRBV11-2 and TRBJ1-6; no definite D call. With 1 base removed from V and 18 bases from J, the gap between germline ends came to 13 bases. Germline V lookup: CDR1 SGHAT, CDR2 FQNNGV. The CDR3 is made up of 12 amino acids. The chain's CDR3 is CASSLGTQDAHF. CDR3 sequence (DNA): TGTGCCAGCAGCTTAGGGACCCAAGATGCCCACTTT. The variable domain in full, with the rest retrieved from reference TRBV11-2 and TRBJ1-6, is EAGVAQSPRYKIIEKRQSVAFWCNPISGHATLYWYQQILGQGPKLLIQFQNNGVVDDSQLPKDRFSAERLKGVDSTLKIQPAKLEDSAVYLCASSLGTQDAHFGNGTRLTVT.

The J gene is TRBJ2-2, the V gene TRBV5-1, with no clear D. The CDR3 runs 17 residues. V was trimmed by 4 bases and J by 0 bases, leaving 16 bases between them. Germline CDR1 and CDR2: SGHRS and YFSETQ. The CDR3 region has the DNA TGCGCCAGCAGCCGCCACCGGACGGCAGCGAACACCGGGGAGCTGTTTTTT. Translating gives CASSRHRTAANTGELFF. Together with reference TRBV5-1 and TRBJ2-2, the CDR3 gives the full variable domain: KAGVTQTPRYLIKTRGQQVTLSCSPISGHRSVSWYQQTPGQGLQFLFEYFSETQRNKGNFPGRFSGRQFSNSRSEMNVSTLELGDSALYLCASSRHRTAANTGELFFGEGSRLTVL.

This clonotype occurred a few times. The chain uses TRBV24-1 and TRBJ2-1, with D possibly matching TRBD2 (5 bases). V was pared by 4 bases and J by 8 bases, with 17 bases between. This CDR3 is 15 amino acids long. Germline loops: CDR1 KGHDR, CDR2 SFDVKD. The CDR3 reads CATSDGGRSRDEQFF. The CDR3 DNA is TGTGCCACCAGTGACGGAGGCAGGTCTAGGGATGAGCAGTTCTTC.

The V gene is TRBV5-1, the J gene TRBJ2-2; unclear D gene. Trimming left V 7 bases short and J 4 bases short, with 20 bases between. This CDR3 is built from 16 residues. Germline loops: CDR1 SGHRS, CDR2 YFSETQ. The CDR3 DNA sequence: TGCGCCAGCCAAGACGGCCGCTCGGCGAGCACCGGGGAGCTGTTTTTT. This sequence encodes CASQDGRSASTGELFF. Using reference TRBV5-1 and TRBJ2-2 for the parts outside the CDR3, the full variable domain is KAGVTQTPRYLIKTRGQQVTLSCSPISGHRSVSWYQQTPGQGLQFLFEYFSETQRNKGNFPGRFSGRQFSNSRSEMNVSTLELGDSALYLCASQDGRSASTGELFFGEGSRLTVL.

The V and J genes are TRBV11-2 and TRBJ1-1; 8 bases match TRBD1. The CDR3 is 14 residues long. The V segment lost 1 base and the J segment 4 bases; nucleotides outside the gene matches: 2. CDR1 and CDR2 from the germline V gene are SGHAT and FQNNGV. The CDR3 nucleotides are TGTGCCAGCAGCTTAGTTGGACAGGGCACTGAAGCTTTCTTT. It codes for CASSLVGQGTEAFF. Together with reference TRBV11-2 and TRBJ1-1, the CDR3 gives the full variable domain: EAGVAQSPRYKIIEKRQSVAFWCNPISGHATLYWYQQILGQGPKLLIQFQNNGVVDDSQLPKDRFSAERLKGVDSTLKIQPAKLEDSAVYLCASSLVGQGTEAFFGQGTRLTVV.

The V call is TRBV3-1, the J call TRBJ2-7, with D perhaps assigned TRBD1 or TRBD2 (5 bases each). The germline V and J ends were trimmed by 3 bases and 3 bases, with 12 bases remaining between them. This CDR3 is 14 amino acids long. CDR1 is LGHDT, CDR2 YNNKEL, per germline (reference sequence). The CDR3 protein is CASSQGDRFYEQYF. CDR3 sequence (DNA): TGTGCCAGCAGCCAGGGGGACCGGTTCTACGAGCAGTACTTC.

This chain joins TRBV7-7 and TRBJ2-2; D gene ambiguous. V was shortened by 5 bases and J by 4 bases, with 14 bases between the two germline ends. This CDR3 comprises 15 residues. Germline lookup yields CDR1 SSHAT and CDR2 FNYEAQ (reference sequence). Here the CDR3 reads CASSALGRGTGELFF. For the CDR3, the DNA is TGTGCCAGCAGCGCGCTAGGGCGCGGCACCGGGGAGCTGTTTTTT.

The chain couples TRBV27 to TRBJ1-1; 10 bases match TRBD1. This CDR3 has 13 amino acids. CDR1 and CDR2 (germline): MNHEY, SMNVEV (reference sequence). The ends lost 6 bases at V and 5 bases at J; junction bases unmatched: 3. CDR3: CASRTGGWTEAFF. For the CDR3, the DNA is TGTGCCAGCAGGACAGGGGGCTGGACTGAAGCTTTCTTT.

This clonotype came up a few times. The chain carries TRBV28 and TRBJ1-1; D is perhaps TRBD1 (5 bases). CDR3 length: 12 residues. Germline V lookup: CDR1 MDHEN, CDR2 SYDVKM. V lost 6 bases and J lost 4, with 9 bases in between. CDR3 protein: CASRGGGTEAFF. The CDR3 DNA sequence: TGTGCCAGCAGGGGGGGGGGCACTGAAGCTTTCTTT.

The V and J genes are TRBV5-1 and TRBJ2-2; the D is unclear. The CDR3 consists of 14 residues. CDR1 is SGHRS and CDR2 is YFSETQ in the germline V gene. The ends were cut back, 3 bases at V and 3 bases at J, with 9 bases in the middle. Written as DNA, the CDR3 is TGCGCCAGCAGCTCGGGTCCTTACACCGGGGAGCTGTTTTTT. This codes for CASSSGPYTGELFF.

The chain has TRBV6-6 and TRBJ1-4; TRBD1 might be the D (6 bases). The length of the CDR3 is 14 residues. The germline V gene has CDR1 MNHNY and CDR2 SVGAGI (reference sequence). Trimming pared 6 bases from V and 2 bases from J, leaving 10 bases between. Here the CDR3 DNA reads TGTGCCAGCAGCCCAGGGGTTACTAATGAAAAACTGTTTTTT. It yields the protein CASSPGVTNEKLFF.

This sequence joins TRBV5-1 and TRBJ2-1; a weak D match, TRBD1 (8 bases). Trimming took off 6 bases at V and 3 bases at J, with 16 bases between the two ends. CDR3 length: 15 residues. The germline V gene encodes CDR1 SGHRS and CDR2 YFSETQ. The DNA of the CDR3 is TGCGCCAGCACTCGGGGGGACAGGCACTACAATGAGCAGTTCTTC. This encodes CASTRGDRHYNEQFF.

The chain couples TRBV11-2 to TRBJ2-2, with TRBD2 identical over 7 bases. CDR3 length equals 16 residues. Per the germline V gene, CDR1 is SGHAT and CDR2 is FQNNGV. V shed 2 bases and J 1 base; nucleotides not matched to a gene: 4. In DNA form, the CDR3 reads TGTGCCAGCAGCTTAAGCGGGAATAAGAACACCGGGGAGCTGTTTTTT. This translates into CASSLSGNKNTGELFF.

The chain employs TRBV29-1 and TRBJ2-7; D is perhaps TRBD1 (6 bases). Germline CDR1 is SQVTM and CDR2 is ANQGSEA. CDR3 size: 13 residues. The V end lost 6 bases, the J end lost 2 bases, and 14 bases lay between the germline ends. The CDR3 nucleotides are TGCAGCGTGTCCCCCGGGACAACCTACGAGCAGTACTTC. Residues: CSVSPGTTYEQYF.

This clonotype was observed a few times. The chain combines TRBV11-2 with TRBJ2-1; no clear D gene. The germline gives CDR1 SGHAT, CDR2 FQNNGV. The CDR3 contains 11 residues. With 5 bases removed from V and 7 bases from J, the gap between germline ends came to 6 bases. Here the CDR3 DNA reads TGTGCCAGCAGCCAAATTAATGAGCAGTTCTTC. Translation: CASSQINEQFF.

The V call is TRBV28, the J call TRBJ2-7, with D unclear. With 6 bases removed from V and 8 bases from J, the gap between germline ends came to 14 bases. Germline V lookup: CDR1 MDHEN, CDR2 SYDVKM. The CDR3 totals 12 residues. The chain's CDR3 is CASRMSSLQQYF. The CDR3 DNA follows: TGTGCCAGCAGAATGTCGTCGTTGCAGCAGTACTTC.

The chain is built from TRBV20-1 and TRBJ2-3; 12 bases line up with TRBD2. Germline CDR1 and CDR2: DFQATT and SNEGSKA (reference sequence). The CDR3 extends over 17 amino acids. V lost 3 bases, J lost 0 bases, and 7 bases stayed unmatched. The CDR3 spells CSARAVTSGGSTDTQYF. The CDR3 coding sequence is TGCAGTGCTAGGGCCGTGACTAGCGGGGGTAGCACAGATACGCAGTATTTT.

This clonotype has only a few counts. The V and J genes are TRBV28 and TRBJ1-3; D gene uncertain. This CDR3 region has 14 residues. With 8 bases removed from V and 4 bases from J, the gap between germline ends came to 15 bases. Germline V lookup: CDR1 MDHEN, CDR2 SYDVKM. The CDR3 DNA sequence: TGTGCCAGCCAAGCGACAATTCAAGGAAACACCATATATTTT. Its translation is CASQATIQGNTIYF.

This chain uses TRBV7-3 with TRBJ1-1, with a tentative D call TRBD1 (5 bases). CDR1 is SGHTA and CDR2 is FQGTGA in the germline V gene. This CDR3 has 17 residues. V shed 5 bases and J shed 3 bases, with 22 bases lying between them. CDR3 in DNA: TGTGCCAGCAGCACCGACAGATATGAATCGGGGGACACTGAAGCTTTCTTT. Its protein product is CASSTDRYESGDTEAFF.

There are a few counts of this clonotype. V gene TRBV6-5 combines with J gene TRBJ2-2; D ambiguous. Between the trimmed V and J ends, which lost 7 bases and 6 bases, there was a span of 12 bases. The CDR3 is 13 residues long. From germline, CDR1 is MNHEY and CDR2 SVGAGI. CDR3 bases: TGTGCCAGCAATCCACGGCATTCCGGGGAGCTGTTTTTT. Amino acids: CASNPRHSGELFF.

A few counts support this clonotype. The chain recombines TRBV25-1 with TRBJ2-7; a possible D gene is TRBD2 (6 bases). This CDR3 is built from 14 residues. Looked up from germline, CDR1 is MGHDK and CDR2 is SYGVNS. V shed 6 bases and J shed 0 bases, with 12 bases lying between them. The CDR3 reads CASRGTGSSYEQYF. In nucleotides, the CDR3 is TGTGCCAGCAGGGGGACTGGGAGCTCCTACGAGCAGTACTTC.

This clonotype has just a few counts. The rearrangement links TRBV28 to TRBJ2-2; 8 nucleotides line up with TRBD2. CDR3 length: 17 amino acids. The ends lost 5 bases at V and 4 bases at J; junction bases unmatched: 12. Germline V gene lookup returns CDR1 MDHEN and CDR2 SYDVKM. DNA for the CDR3: TGTGCCAGCAGTCGCCCCGGGCGGGAGGTGCCCACCGGGGAGCTGTTTTTT. Translation gives CASSRPGREVPTGELFF.

CDR3 bases: TGCGCCAGCAGCCCAGAGGTGGAGACCCAGTACTTC. This codes for CASSPEVETQYF. The chain joins TRBV5-1 to TRBJ2-5; no reliable D call. Per germline, CDR1 SGHRS and CDR2 YFSETQ. Trimming pared 4 bases from V and 5 bases from J, leaving 9 bases between. CDR3 length equals 12 residues.

This clonotype was detected only a few times. The gene calls are TRBV7-2 and TRBJ2-3, with D hard to call. The germline V gene has CDR1 SGHTA and CDR2 FQGNSA. The CDR3 contains 15 residues. The V and J ends lost 2 bases and 0 bases respectively, with 9 bases between them. Here the CDR3 reads CASSLLQKSTDTQYF. In DNA form, the CDR3 reads TGTGCCAGCAGCTTATTACAAAAAAGCACAGATACGCAGTATTTT.

The V and J genes are TRBV20-1 and TRBJ2-5, with TRBD2 identical over 7 bases. CDR1 and CDR2 from the germline V gene are DFQATT and SNEGSKA (reference sequence). V shed 3 bases, J shed 4 bases, and the junction held 2 bases outside the gene matches. This CDR3 contains 12 residues. The CDR3 loop reads CSASGGGETQYF. The CDR3 coding sequence is TGCAGTGCTAGTGGGGGGGGAGAGACCCAGTACTTC.

The chain links TRBV7-8 to TRBJ2-5, with no clear D. The CDR3 consists of 13 residues. The ends were cut back, 5 bases at V and 5 bases at J, with 12 bases in the middle. Germline assignment: CDR1 SGHVS and CDR2 FQNEAQ. The CDR3 coding sequence is TGTGCCAGCAGCCCCGCCGCGTTGGAGACCCAGTACTTC. This encodes CASSPAALETQYF.